This record concerns one TCR beta chain sequence. The germline V gene has CDR1 SGHTA and CDR2 FQGTGA. This CDR3 region has 17 residues. V was clipped by 5 bases and J by 6 bases, with 23 bases between them. Original handling: Scientists estimated how many nucleated cells there were by amplifying reference gene primers. TCRdb's table, derived via immunoSEQ multiplex PCR, lists solely in-frame clones and lacks some. V and J calls and clone size are as listed in that table; D and trimming were resolved from the DNA. Of 130,000 to 150,000 clones listed, more than 70% are singletons. This sample was included in a study of blood T cell repertoires in COVID-19. Across the study: Samples came from the United States, Italy and Spain, spanning acute and convalescent COVID-19. The analysed material was cDNA or gDNA that came from T cells, B-cell-depleted T cells, or PBMCs.

This clonotype was sampled from a woman aged 50 to 65 with acute or convalescent COVID-19. The source material was peripheral blood. The J gene is TRBJ2-1, the V gene TRBV7-3; D not certain. The CDR3 DNA is TGTGCCAGCAGCCCCGGAGCACGGATCCTACGACTCAATGAGCAGTTCTTC. As protein: CASSPGARILRLNEQFF.